This T cell receptor (beta chain) was identified in a study of blood T cell repertoires in COVID-19. Clones were read by immunoSEQ multiplex PCR, and TCRdb kept only the in-frame ones, dropping some. Of 150,000 or so clones in the sample, 75% to 85% were seen once. V lost 2 bases to trimming and J lost 2 bases, with 22 bases between them. CDR3 length: 18 residues. Germline V CDR1 and CDR2: SGHVS, FQNEAQ. The genes are TRBV7-8 and TRBJ2-7; D possibly corresponds to TRBD2 (6 bases). The clonotype was recovered from a woman in her sixties who had recovered from COVID-19. Material: PBMCs or T cells enriched from blood (not recorded which). CDR3 region: CASSLIAAGRREPYEQYF. CDR3 coding DNA: TGTGCCAGCAGCTTAATAGCGGCAGGGCGGCGGGAACCCTACGAGCAGTACTTC.